This T cell receptor (beta chain) was recorded in a study of response to subunit inactivated influenza vaccine. One entry per CDR3 protein, called by TCRdb with MiXCR from the RT-PCR reads. The sample includes 560,000 or so distinct CDR3 sequences, approximately 7.7% of them seen just once. This clonotype came up many times. The CDR3 has 12 amino acids. Germline-derived CDR1 and CDR2 are SQVTM and ANQGSEA. With 3 bases removed from V and 6 bases from J, the gap between germline ends came to 11 bases. Sequences were derived from PBMCs from blood, sampled roughly 24 months after vaccination. V gene TRBV29-1 combines with J gene TRBJ1-2; weak D call: TRBD1 (5 bases). This TCR was sampled from a man aged 50 to 69 who received an inactivated influenza vaccine. CDR3 amino acids: CSVDARVNGYTF. The CDR3 nucleotides read TGCAGCGTTGATGCCAGGGTAAATGGCTACACCTTC. Full variable domain (remainder filled in from reference TRBV29-1 and TRBJ1-2): SAVISQKPSRDICQRGTSLTIQCQVDSQVTMMFWYRQQPGQSLTLIATANQGSEATYESGFVIDKFPISRPNLTFSTLTVSNMSPEDSSIYLCSVDARVNGYTFGSGTRLTVV.